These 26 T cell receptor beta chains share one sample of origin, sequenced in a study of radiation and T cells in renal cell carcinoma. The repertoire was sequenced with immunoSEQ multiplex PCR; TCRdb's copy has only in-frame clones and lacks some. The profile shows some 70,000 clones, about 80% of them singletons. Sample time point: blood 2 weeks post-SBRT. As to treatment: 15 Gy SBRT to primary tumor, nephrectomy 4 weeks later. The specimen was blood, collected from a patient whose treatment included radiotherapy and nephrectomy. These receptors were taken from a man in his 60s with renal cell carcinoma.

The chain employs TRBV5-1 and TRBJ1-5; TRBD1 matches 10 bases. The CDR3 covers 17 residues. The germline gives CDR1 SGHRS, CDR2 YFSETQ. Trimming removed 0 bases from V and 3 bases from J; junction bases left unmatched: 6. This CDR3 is CASSLGPGTGDNQPQHF. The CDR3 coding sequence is TGCGCCAGCAGCTTGGGGCCGGGGACAGGGGACAATCAGCCCCAGCATTTT. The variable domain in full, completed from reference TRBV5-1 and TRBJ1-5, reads KAGVTQTPRYLIKTRGQQVTLSCSPISGHRSVSWYQQTPGQGLQFLFEYFSETQRNKGNFPGRFSGRQFSNSRSEMNVSTLELGDSALYLCASSLGPGTGDNQPQHFGDGTRLSIL.

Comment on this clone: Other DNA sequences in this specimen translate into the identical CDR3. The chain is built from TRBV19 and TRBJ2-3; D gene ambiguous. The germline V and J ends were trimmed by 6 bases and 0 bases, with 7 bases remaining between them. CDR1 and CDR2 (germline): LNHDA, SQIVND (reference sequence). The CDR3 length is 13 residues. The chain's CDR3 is CASRPTSTDTQYF. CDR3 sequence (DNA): TGTGCCAGTAGACCGACGAGCACAGATACGCAGTATTTT.

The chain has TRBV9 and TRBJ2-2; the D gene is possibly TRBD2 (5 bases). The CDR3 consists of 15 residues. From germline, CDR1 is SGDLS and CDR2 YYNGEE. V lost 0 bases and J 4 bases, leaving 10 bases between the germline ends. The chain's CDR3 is CASSVVSGITGELFF. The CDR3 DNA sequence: TGTGCCAGCAGCGTAGTGTCCGGGATCACCGGGGAGCTGTTTTTT.

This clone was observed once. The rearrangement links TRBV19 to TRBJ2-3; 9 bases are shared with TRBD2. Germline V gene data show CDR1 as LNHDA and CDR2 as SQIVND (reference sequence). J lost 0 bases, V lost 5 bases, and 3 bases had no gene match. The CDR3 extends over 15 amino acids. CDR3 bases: TGTGCCAGTAGTGGCAGCGGGAGGAGCACAGATACGCAGTATTTT. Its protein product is CASSGSGRSTDTQYF.

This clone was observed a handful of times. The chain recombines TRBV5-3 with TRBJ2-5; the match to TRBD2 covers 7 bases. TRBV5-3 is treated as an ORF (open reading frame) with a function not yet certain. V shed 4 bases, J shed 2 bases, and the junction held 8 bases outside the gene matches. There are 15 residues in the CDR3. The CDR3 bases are TGTGCCAGAAGCGTCAGACTAGCCTTACAAGAGACCCAGTACTTC. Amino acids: CARSVRLALQETQYF.

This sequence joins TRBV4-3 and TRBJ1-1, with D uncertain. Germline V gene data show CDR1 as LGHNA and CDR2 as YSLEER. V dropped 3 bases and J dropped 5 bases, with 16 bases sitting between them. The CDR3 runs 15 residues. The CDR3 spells CASSQLLSVRTEAFF. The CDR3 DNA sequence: TGCGCCAGCAGCCAGCTACTATCGGTACGGACTGAAGCTTTCTTT.

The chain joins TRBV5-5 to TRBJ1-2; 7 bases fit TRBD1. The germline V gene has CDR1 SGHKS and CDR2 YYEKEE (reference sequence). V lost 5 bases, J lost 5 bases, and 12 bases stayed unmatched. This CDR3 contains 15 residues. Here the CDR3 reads CASSPDRALLYGYTF. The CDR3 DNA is TGTGCCAGCAGTCCTGACAGGGCTTTATTGTATGGCTACACCTTC.

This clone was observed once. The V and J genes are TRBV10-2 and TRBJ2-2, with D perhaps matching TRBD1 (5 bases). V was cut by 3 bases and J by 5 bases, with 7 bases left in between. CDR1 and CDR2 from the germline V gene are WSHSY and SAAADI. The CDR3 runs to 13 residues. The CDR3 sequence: CASSDRETGELFF. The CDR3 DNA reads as TGCGCCAGCAGTGACAGGGAAACCGGGGAGCTGTTTTTT.

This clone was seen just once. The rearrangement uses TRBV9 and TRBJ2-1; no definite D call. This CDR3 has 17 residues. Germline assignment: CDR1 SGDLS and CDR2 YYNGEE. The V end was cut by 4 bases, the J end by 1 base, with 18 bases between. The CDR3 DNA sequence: TGTGCCAGCAGCCCCCGGCTGACTCCTAAATCCTACAATGAGCAGTTCTTC. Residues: CASSPRLTPKSYNEQFF.

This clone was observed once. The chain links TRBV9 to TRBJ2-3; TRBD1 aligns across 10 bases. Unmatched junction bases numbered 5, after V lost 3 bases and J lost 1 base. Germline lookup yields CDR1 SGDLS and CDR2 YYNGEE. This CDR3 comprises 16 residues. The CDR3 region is CASSGDRGHRTDTQYF. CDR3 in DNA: TGTGCCAGCAGCGGGGACAGGGGTCATCGCACAGATACGCAGTATTTT.

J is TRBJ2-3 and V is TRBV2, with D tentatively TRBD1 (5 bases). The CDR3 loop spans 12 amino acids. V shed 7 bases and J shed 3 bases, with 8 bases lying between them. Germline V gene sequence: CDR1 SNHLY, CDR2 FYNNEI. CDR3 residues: CASTRETDTQYF. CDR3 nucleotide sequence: TGTGCCAGCACCAGGGAAACAGATACGCAGTATTTT.

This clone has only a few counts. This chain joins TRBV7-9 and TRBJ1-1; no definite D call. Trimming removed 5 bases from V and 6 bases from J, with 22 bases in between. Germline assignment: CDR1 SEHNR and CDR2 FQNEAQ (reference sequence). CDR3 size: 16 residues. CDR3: CASSPRGSSPLAEAFF. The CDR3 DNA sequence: TGTGCCAGCAGCCCCCGGGGTAGCTCCCCCTTGGCTGAAGCTTTCTTT. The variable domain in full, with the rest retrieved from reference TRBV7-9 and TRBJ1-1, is DTGVSQNPRHKITKRGQNVTFRCDPISEHNRLYWYRQTLGQGPEFLTYFQNEAQLEKSRLLSDRFSAERPKGSFSTLEIQRTEQGDSAMYLCASSPRGSSPLAEAFFGQGTRLTVV.

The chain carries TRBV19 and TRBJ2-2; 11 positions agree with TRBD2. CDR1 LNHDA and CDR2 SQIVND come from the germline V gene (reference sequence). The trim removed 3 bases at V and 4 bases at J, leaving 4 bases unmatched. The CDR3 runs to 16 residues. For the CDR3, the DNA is TGTGCCAGTAGTATGGGGACTAGCGGAGTCACCGGGGAGCTGTTTTTT. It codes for CASSMGTSGVTGELFF.

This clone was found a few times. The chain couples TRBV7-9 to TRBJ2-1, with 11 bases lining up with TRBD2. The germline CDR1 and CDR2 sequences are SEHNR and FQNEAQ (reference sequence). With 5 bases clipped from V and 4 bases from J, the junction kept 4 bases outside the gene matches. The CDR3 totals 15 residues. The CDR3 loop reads CASSPVAGGYNEQFF. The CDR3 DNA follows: TGTGCCAGCAGCCCTGTAGCGGGAGGGTACAATGAGCAGTTCTTC.

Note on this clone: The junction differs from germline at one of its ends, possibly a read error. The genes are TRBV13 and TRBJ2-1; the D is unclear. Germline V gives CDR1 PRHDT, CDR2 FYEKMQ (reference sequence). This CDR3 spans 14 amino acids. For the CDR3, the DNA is TGTGCCAGCAGCTCGGATAGCTCCTTCAATGAGCAGTTCTTC. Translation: CASSSDSSFNEQFF.

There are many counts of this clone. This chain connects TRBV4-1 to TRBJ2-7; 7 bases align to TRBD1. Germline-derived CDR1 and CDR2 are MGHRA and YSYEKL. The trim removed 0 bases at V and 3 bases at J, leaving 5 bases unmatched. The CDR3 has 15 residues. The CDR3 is CASSQETGQFYEQYF. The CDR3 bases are TGCGCCAGCAGCCAAGAAACGGGACAGTTCTACGAGCAGTACTTC.

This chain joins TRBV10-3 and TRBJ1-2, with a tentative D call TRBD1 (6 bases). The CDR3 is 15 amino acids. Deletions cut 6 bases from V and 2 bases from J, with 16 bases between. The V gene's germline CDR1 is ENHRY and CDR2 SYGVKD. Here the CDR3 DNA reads TGTGCCATCAGGAGGGGGGGGCAAAGGAACTATGGCTACACCTTC. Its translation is CAIRRGGQRNYGYTF.

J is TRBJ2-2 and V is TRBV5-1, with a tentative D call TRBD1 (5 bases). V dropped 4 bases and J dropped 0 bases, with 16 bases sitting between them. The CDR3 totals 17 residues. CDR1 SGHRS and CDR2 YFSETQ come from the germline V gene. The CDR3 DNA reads TGCGCCAGCAGCCGCTCCCATGGGGCTGCGAACACCGGGGAGCTGTTTTTT. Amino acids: CASSRSHGAANTGELFF. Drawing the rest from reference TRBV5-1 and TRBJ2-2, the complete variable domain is KAGVTQTPRYLIKTRGQQVTLSCSPISGHRSVSWYQQTPGQGLQFLFEYFSETQRNKGNFPGRFSGRQFSNSRSEMNVSTLELGDSALYLCASSRSHGAANTGELFFGEGSRLTVL.

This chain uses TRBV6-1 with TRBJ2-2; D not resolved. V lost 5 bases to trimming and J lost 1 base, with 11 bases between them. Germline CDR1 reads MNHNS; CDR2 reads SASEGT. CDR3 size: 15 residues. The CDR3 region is CASSLRTGNTGELFF. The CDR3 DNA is TGTGCCAGCAGTCTACGGACGGGGAACACCGGGGAGCTGTTTTTT.

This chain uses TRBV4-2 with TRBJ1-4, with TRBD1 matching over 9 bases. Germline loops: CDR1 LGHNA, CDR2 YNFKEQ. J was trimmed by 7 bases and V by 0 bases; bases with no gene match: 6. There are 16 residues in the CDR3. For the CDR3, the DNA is TGTGCCAGCAGCCAAGATAGCGGGACAGGGAGTGAAAAACTGTTTTTT. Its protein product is CASSQDSGTGSEKLFF.

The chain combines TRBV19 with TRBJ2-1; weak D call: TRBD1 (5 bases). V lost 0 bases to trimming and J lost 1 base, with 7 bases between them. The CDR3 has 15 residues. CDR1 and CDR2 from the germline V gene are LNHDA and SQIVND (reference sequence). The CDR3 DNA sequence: TGTGCCAGTAGTATAGACCAGGGTTCCTACAATGAGCAGTTCTTC. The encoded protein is CASSIDQGSYNEQFF.

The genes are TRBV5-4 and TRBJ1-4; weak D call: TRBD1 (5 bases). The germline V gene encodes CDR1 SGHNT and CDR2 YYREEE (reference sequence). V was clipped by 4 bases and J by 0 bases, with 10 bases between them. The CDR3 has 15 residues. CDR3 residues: CASSADSATNEKLFF. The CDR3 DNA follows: TGTGCCAGCAGCGCAGACAGTGCAACTAATGAAAAACTGTTTTTT.

The CDR3 DNA sequence: TGTGCCAGCAGCTCCATAGGTGGGTTTCACGAAGAGACCCAGTACTTC. Amino acid sequence: CASSSIGGFHEETQYF. This sequence joins TRBV11-2 and TRBJ2-5, with D unresolved. The CDR3 loop spans 16 amino acids. The V gene's germline CDR1 is SGHAT and CDR2 FQNNGV. V lost 4 bases to trimming and J lost 3 bases, with 18 bases between them.

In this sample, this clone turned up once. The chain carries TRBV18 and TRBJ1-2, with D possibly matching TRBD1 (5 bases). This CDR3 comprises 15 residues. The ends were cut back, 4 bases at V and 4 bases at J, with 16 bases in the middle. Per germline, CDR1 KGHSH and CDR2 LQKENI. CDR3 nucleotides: TGTGCCAGCTCACATCTGGACACTTCTTTCTATGGCTACACCTTC. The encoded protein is CASSHLDTSFYGYTF.

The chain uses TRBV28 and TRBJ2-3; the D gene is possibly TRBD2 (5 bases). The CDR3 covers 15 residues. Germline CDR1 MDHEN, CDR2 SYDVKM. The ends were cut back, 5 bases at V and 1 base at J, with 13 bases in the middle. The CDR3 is CASSPDLTRTDTQYF. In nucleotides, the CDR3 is TGTGCCAGCAGTCCGGACTTGACACGCACAGATACGCAGTATTTT. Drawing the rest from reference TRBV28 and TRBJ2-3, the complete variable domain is DVKVTQSSRYLVKRTGEKVFLECVQDMDHENMFWYRQDPGLGLRLIYFSYDVKMKEKGDIPEGYSVSREKKERFSLILESASTNQTSMYLCASSPDLTRTDTQYFGPGTRLTVL.

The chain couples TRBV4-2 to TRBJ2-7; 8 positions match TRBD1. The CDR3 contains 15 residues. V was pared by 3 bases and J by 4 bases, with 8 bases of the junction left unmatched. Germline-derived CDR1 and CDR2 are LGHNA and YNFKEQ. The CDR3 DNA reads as TGTGCCAGCAGCCACGCCCTCCAGGGGGCGTACGAGCAGTACTTC. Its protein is CASSHALQGAYEQYF.